Listed below are T cell receptor beta chains from one sample, sequenced in a study of T cell changes during pregnancy in multiple sclerosis. Sequencing was performed with immunoSEQ multiplex PCR; in TCRdb, only in-frame clones are kept and a portion is missing. The sample lists some 74,000 clones; 92% were seen once. The specimen comprised peripheral blood, sampled after pregnancy. The receptor source for this set is a female donor in good health, enrolled as a control in a pregnancy study. Both conserved end residues are part of each CDR3. D genes are given only for firm matches. Size values are once, few and many counts, or a class for expanded clones, and some rows have none.

>-|TRBV19|TRBJ2-1|once
CASSFLASRGEQFF
TGTGCCAGTAGTTTTTTGGCTAGCCGGGGTGAGCAGTTCTTC
>-|TRBV28|TRBJ2-5|-
CASTLGREEGTQYF
TGTGCCAGCACCCTGGGCAGGGAGGAGGGGACCCAGTACTTC
>-|TRBV5-8|TRBJ1-6|-
CASSSGNSPLHF
TGTGCCAGCAGTTCAGGAAATTCACCCCTCCACTTT
>-|TRBV7-9|TRBJ1-1|-
CASTGRGSDTEAFF
TGTGCCAGCACCGGAAGAGGTAGCGACACTGAAGCTTTCTTT
>TRBD2|TRBV5-6|TRBJ2-1|-
CASSPTIAGWAEQFF
TGTGCCAGCAGCCCGACCATAGCGGGGTGGGCTGAGCAGTTCTTC
>-|TRBV4-1|TRBJ2-7|-
CASSVREQASYEQYF
TGCGCCAGCAGCGTCCGGGAGCAGGCCTCCTACGAGCAGTACTTC
>TRBD1|TRBV5-8|TRBJ1-6|-
CASSHRQGGNSPLHF
TGTGCCAGCAGCCACCGACAGGGTGGGAATTCACCCCTCCACTTT
>-|TRBV7-9|TRBJ2-1|-
CASSLAVRSRNEQFF
TGTGCCAGCAGCTTAGCGGTTCGCTCTCGGAATGAGCAGTTCTTC
>-|TRBV27|TRBJ2-4|-
CASSFSRTVLHF
TGTGCCAGCAGTTTTTCTAGGACAGTACTCCACTTC
>TRBD2|TRBV7-8|TRBJ2-1|-
CASSLVSGGSPREQFF
TGTGCCAGCAGCTTGGTCTCGGGAGGGAGCCCAAGGGAGCAGTTCTTC
>TRBD2|TRBV5-4|TRBJ2-5|-
CASSPQGGSETQYF
TGTGCCAGCAGCCCCCAGGGAGGGTCGGAGACCCAGTACTTC
>-|TRBV19|TRBJ2-7|-
CASRFGGSYEQYF
TGTGCCAGTAGGTTCGGGGGCTCCTACGAGCAGTACTTC
>TRBD1|TRBV5-1|TRBJ2-2|-
CASSAQGYTGELFF
TGCGCCAGCAGCGCACAGGGGTATACCGGGGAGCTGTTTTTT
>TRBD2|TRBV7-3|TRBJ2-3|-
CASSVRTSGTDTQYF
TGTGCCAGCAGCGTACGGACTAGCGGCACAGATACGCAGTATTTT
>-|TRBV5-1|TRBJ1-4|-
CASSLTGEGEKLFF
TGCGCCAGCAGCTTGACCGGGGAGGGTGAAAAACTGTTTTTT
>-|TRBV11-2|TRBJ2-5|-
CASSLSGEETQYF
TGTGCCAGCAGCTTATCCGGGGAGGAGACCCAGTACTTC
>-|TRBV30|TRBJ2-5|-
CAWSKGGRETQYF
TGTGCCTGGAGCAAAGGGGGTCGAGAGACCCAGTACTTC
>TRBD1|TRBV5-4|TRBJ1-2|-
CASRMGQPLSTAYGYTF
TGTGCCAGCCGCATGGGACAGCCCTTATCAACCGCATATGGCTACACCTTC
>TRBD1|TRBV19|TRBJ1-2|-
CASRLGTEYGYTF
TGTGCCAGTAGACTAGGGACAGAGTATGGCTACACCTTC
>TRBD2|TRBV5-1|TRBJ2-7|-
CASSTGLAGDDGHEQYF
TGCGCCAGCAGCACCGGACTAGCGGGAGACGATGGCCACGAGCAGTACTTC
>-|TRBV5-1|TRBJ2-1|once
CASSLGAGGLYNEQFF
TGCGCCAGCAGCTTGGGGGCTGGGGGCCTCTACAATGAGCAGTTCTTC
>-|TRBV6-1|TRBJ1-5|-
CASSENPTGPRTQHF
TGTGCCAGCAGTGAAAACCCCACAGGGCCGCGAACCCAGCATTTT
>TRBD2|TRBV16|TRBJ2-1|-
CASSQSKASGDYNEQFF
TGTGCCAGCAGCCAATCGAAGGCTAGCGGGGATTACAATGAGCAGTTCTTC
>TRBD2|TRBV10-2|TRBJ2-3|-
CASSEVASGASTDTQYF
TGCGCCAGCAGTGAAGTGGCTAGCGGTGCTAGCACAGATACGCAGTATTTT
>TRBD1|TRBV18|TRBJ2-1|once
CASSPWDSSYNEQFF
TGTGCCAGCTCACCATGGGACAGCTCCTACAATGAGCAGTTCTTC
>-|TRBV7-9|TRBJ2-2|-
CASSRNPGEGAGELFF
TGTGCCAGCAGCCGAAACCCCGGGGAAGGCGCCGGGGAGCTGTTTTTT
>TRBD1|TRBV19|TRBJ1-1|-
CASQDRGNRTEAFF
TGTGCCAGTCAAGACAGGGGAAATCGCACTGAAGCTTTCTTT
>TRBD1|TRBV5-1|TRBJ2-7|-
CASSPRDSSYEQYF
TGCGCCAGCAGTCCCCGGGACAGCTCCTACGAGCAGTACTTC
>-|TRBV4-1|TRBJ2-7|-
CASSQVHSGYEQYF
TGCGCCAGCAGCCAAGTTCACAGTGGGTACGAGCAGTACTTC
>TRBD1|TRBV5-4|TRBJ2-7|-
CASSLEGAGSYEQYF
TGTGCCAGCAGCTTGGAGGGGGCAGGCTCCTACGAGCAGTACTTC
>-|TRBV28|TRBJ2-3|-
CASSPNTDTQYF
TGTGCCAGCAGTCCTAACACAGATACGCAGTATTTT
>TRBD2|TRBV6-5|TRBJ2-5|-
CASSTSGQETQYF
TGTGCCAGCAGTACTAGCGGCCAAGAGACCCAGTACTTC
>TRBD2|TRBV2|TRBJ2-3|-
CASSLEGAGDQYF
TGTGCCAGCAGCCTAGAGGGTGCGGGAGACCAGTATTTT
>-|TRBV28|TRBJ1-1|few
CASSAQPEAFF
TGTGCCAGCAGTGCACAACCTGAAGCTTTCTTT
>TRBD1|TRBV7-2|TRBJ1-4|-
CASSLGVGGTNEKLFF
TGTGCCAGCAGCTTAGGGGTAGGGGGCACTAATGAAAAACTGTTTTTT
>-|TRBV28|TRBJ1-2|-
CASTPRRRAFYGYTF
TGTGCCAGCACCCCCAGGAGGCGGGCCTTTTATGGCTACACCTTC
>-|TRBV27|TRBJ1-6|-
CASRQGPDNSPLHF
TGTGCCAGCAGGCAGGGCCCGGATAATTCACCCCTCCACTTT
>-|TRBV4-3|TRBJ1-1|-
CASSQDRKRAVNTEAFF
TGCGCCAGCAGCCAAGATCGGAAGAGGGCAGTTAACACTGAAGCTTTCTTT
>TRBD1|TRBV29-1|TRBJ1-1|-
CSVASGQGETEAFF
TGCAGCGTTGCCTCAGGACAGGGAGAAACTGAAGCTTTCTTT
>-|TRBV9|TRBJ2-2|-
CASSVAPRSNGELFF
TGTGCCAGCAGCGTAGCCCCGAGGTCGAACGGGGAGCTGTTTTTT
>-|TRBV4-1|TRBJ1-4|-
CASSQAPGGTNEKLFF
TGCGCCAGCAGCCAAGCCCCGGGGGGGACTAATGAAAAACTGTTTTTT
>TRBD2|TRBV9|TRBJ2-3|-
CASSVALAGGRGTDTQYF
TGTGCCAGCAGCGTAGCGTTAGCGGGAGGTCGGGGCACAGATACGCAGTATTTT
>TRBD1|TRBV11-2|TRBJ1-2|-
CATGTGGNYGYTF
TGTGCCACCGGGACAGGGGGAAACTATGGCTACACCTTC
>-|TRBV19|TRBJ1-2|-
CASSPFHEADYGYTF
TGTGCCAGTAGTCCCTTCCATGAGGCTGACTATGGCTACACCTTC
>-|TRBV2|TRBJ2-3|-
CASSASTDTQYF
TGTGCCAGCAGTGCTAGCACAGATACGCAGTATTTT
>-|TRBV29-1|TRBJ2-7|-
CSVVKDSNEQYF
TGCAGCGTTGTAAAAGATAGCAACGAGCAGTACTTC
>-|TRBV5-8|TRBJ1-1|-
CASSPGEGVMLTEAFF
TGTGCCAGCAGCCCCGGGGAGGGAGTGATGTTGACTGAAGCTTTCTTT
>TRBD1|TRBV5-1|TRBJ1-1|-
CASSSSTGGKNTEAFF
TGCGCCAGCAGCTCTTCGACAGGGGGGAAGAACACTGAAGCTTTCTTT
>-|TRBV2|TRBJ2-1|-
CASREGAGSQNEQFF
TGTGCCAGCAGGGAGGGGGCAGGGAGCCAGAATGAGCAGTTCTTC
>TRBD1|TRBV13|TRBJ1-2|-
CASSSQTGNYGYTF
TGTGCCAGCAGCTCCCAGACAGGGAACTATGGCTACACCTTC
>TRBD1|TRBV2|TRBJ1-6|-
CASRAGDRPLHF
TGTGCCAGCAGGGCGGGGGACAGGCCCCTCCACTTT
>TRBD1|TRBV27|TRBJ2-3|-
CASSSRGQGPDTQYF
TGTGCCAGCAGTTCTCGGGGACAGGGCCCAGATACGCAGTATTTT
>TRBD1|TRBV7-2|TRBJ1-1|-
CASSYGQGGLEAFF
TGTGCCAGCAGCTACGGACAGGGCGGGCTTGAAGCTTTCTTT
>TRBD1|TRBV29-1|TRBJ2-7|-
CSVRTGGDEQYF
TGCAGCGTTAGGACAGGGGGCGATGAGCAGTACTTC
>-|TRBV6-5|TRBJ2-7|-
CASSRPGSGENEQYF
TGTGCCAGCAGTAGGCCGGGTTCCGGCGAAAACGAGCAGTACTTC
>-|TRBV5-6|TRBJ1-2|once
CASRVRRDGELYGYTF
TGTGCCAGCAGAGTGAGGAGGGATGGAGAATTATATGGCTACACCTTC
>TRBD1|TRBV6-1|TRBJ2-3|-
CASPGQGTDTQYF
TGTGCCAGTCCGGGACAGGGCACAGATACGCAGTATTTT